One and the same sample provided the 23 T cell receptor beta chains below, sequenced in a study of molecular identifiers for immune sequencing clone quantification. TCRdb re-called the PCR reads through MiXCR, storing one row per CDR3 protein. The sample yields about half a million distinct CDR3 sequences, 20% to 25% seen once. The material sequenced was naive CD8+ T cells from blood, with Jurkat cell RNA spiked in. Subset defined: FACS-sorted CD8+CD4-CCR7+CD45RA+ naive T cells. These TCRs come from a human donor in good health. Some libraries in this study had Jurkat cell RNA spiked in.

This clonotype was detected ten times or more. The genes are TRBV29-1 and TRBJ2-3; 14 nucleotides line up with TRBD2. The CDR3 totals 18 residues. V shed 3 bases, J shed 4 bases, and the junction held 12 bases outside the gene matches. Per the germline V gene, CDR1 is SQVTM and CDR2 is ANQGSEA. The CDR3 DNA reads as TGCAGCGTTGAGGGACTAGCGGGAGTTGTTAGTAACCCAGATACGCAGTATTTT. Translated, it gives CSVEGLAGVVSNPDTQYF.

This clonotype was seen ten or more times. The chain employs TRBV29-1 and TRBJ2-2; D possibly matches TRBD1 or TRBD2 (6 bases each). Trimming removed 6 bases from V and 4 bases from J, with 18 bases in between. The germline V gene has CDR1 SQVTM and CDR2 ANQGSEA. CDR3 size: 15 residues. The CDR3 reads CSVCPEGGVTGELFF. As DNA, the CDR3 is TGCAGCGTCTGTCCGGAGGGGGGTGTCACCGGGGAGCTGTTTTTT.

This clonotype turned up a few times. This chain joins TRBV3-1 and TRBJ2-2; 8 bases line up with TRBD1. The CDR3 runs 18 residues. Germline CDR1 LGHDT, CDR2 YNNKEL (reference sequence). With 0 bases clipped from V and 2 bases from J, the junction kept 8 bases outside the gene matches. The CDR3 DNA reads as TGTGCCAGCAGCCAAGATTTCCAAGGACAGGGTAACACCGGGGAGCTGTTTTTT. Protein product: CASSQDFQGQGNTGELFF.

This clonotype was found many times. The CDR3 here is CAWSEVTMDEKLFF. CDR3 nucleotides: TGTGCCTGGAGTGAGGTGACAATGGATGAAAAACTGTTTTTT. This chain uses TRBV30 with TRBJ1-4, with D unresolved. V dropped 1 base and J dropped 6 bases, with 12 bases sitting between them. The germline V gene encodes CDR1 GTSNPN and CDR2 SVGIG (reference sequence). This CDR3 contains 14 residues.

This clonotype came up many times. The chain carries TRBV7-9 and TRBJ2-7; a possible D gene is TRBD1 (5 bases). Trimming left V 1 base short and J 2 bases short, with 9 bases between. The CDR3 is 14 amino acids. CDR1 and CDR2 from the germline V gene are SEHNR and FQNEAQ (reference sequence). DNA of the CDR3: TGTGCCAGCAGCTTAGTAGGGGCCACCTACGAGCAGTACTTC. Residues: CASSLVGATYEQYF.

J is TRBJ1-1 and V is TRBV5-4, with D possibly matching TRBD1 (5 bases). V was shortened by 4 bases and J by 0 bases, with 25 bases between the two germline ends. The CDR3 contains 19 residues. Germline V gene sequence: CDR1 SGHNT, CDR2 YYREEE (reference sequence). CDR3: CASSPFLELPGGVNTEAFF. CDR3 nucleotides: TGTGCCAGCAGCCCCTTTTTGGAGCTTCCGGGAGGGGTGAACACTGAAGCTTTCTTT.

The rearrangement uses TRBV14 and TRBJ2-7; D remains unclear. The CDR3 is made up of 14 amino acids. The V gene's germline CDR1 is SGHDN and CDR2 FVKESK. The V gene lost 0 bases and the J gene lost 2 bases, with 8 bases spanning the gap. In nucleotides, the CDR3 is TGTGCCAGCAGCCAAGATGAATTGGCCTACGAGCAGTACTTC. This codes for CASSQDELAYEQYF.

This rearrangement joins TRBV6-5 to TRBJ2-5, with 8 positions matching TRBD2. Unmatched junction bases numbered 10, after V lost 6 bases and J lost 4 bases. The CDR3 totals 15 residues. The germline gives CDR1 MNHEY, CDR2 SVGAGI. CDR3 protein: CASSTGGGLGETQYF. In DNA form, the CDR3 reads TGTGCCAGCAGCACCGGGGGGGGTCTGGGAGAGACCCAGTACTTC.

This clonotype has just a few counts. The chain recombines TRBV27 with TRBJ1-5, with TRBD1 identical over 8 bases. J lost 6 bases, V lost 5 bases, and 6 bases had no gene match. This CDR3 contains 14 residues. Germline-derived CDR1 and CDR2 are MNHEY and SMNVEV (reference sequence). Written as DNA, the CDR3 is TGTGCCAGCAGTCCCCAGGGGGCGACTCAGCCCCAGCATTTT. Translating it yields CASSPQGATQPQHF.

This clonotype appeared once. At one end, the junction sequence differs from germline, possibly due to a read error. This chain links TRBV25-1 with TRBJ2-7, with D maybe TRBD2 (5 bases). The CDR3 runs to 12 residues. In germline, CDR1 is MGHDK, CDR2 SYGVNS. The CDR3 protein is CVSGDSIYEQYF. The CDR3 bases are TGTGTCAGCGGTGACTCGATCTACGAGCAGTACTTC.

The table lists this clonotype with a few counts. The chain recombines TRBV6-5 with TRBJ2-1, with D perhaps matching TRBD1 (6 bases). V shed 5 bases and J shed 15 bases, with 17 bases lying between them. The CDR3 runs 12 residues. The germline gives CDR1 MNHEY, CDR2 SVGAGI. The CDR3 bases are TGTGCCAGCAGTGCCCCGGGACATGATTTGTTCTTC. It translates to CASSAPGHDLFF.

The rearrangement links TRBV19 to TRBJ2-7; 9 bases are shared with TRBD1. Germline assignment: CDR1 LNHDA and CDR2 SQIVND (reference sequence). This CDR3 has 13 residues. The junction had 3 bases not matched to a gene; V was cut back by 4 bases and J by 5 bases. The CDR3, as DNA: TGTGCCAGTAGTAACAGGGGGCTGGACGAGCAGTACTTC. Its translation is CASSNRGLDEQYF. Filled out from reference TRBV19 and TRBJ2-7, the complete variable domain reads DGGITQSPKYLFRKEGQNVTLSCEQNLNHDAMYWYRQDPGQGLRLIYYSQIVNDFQKGDIAEGYSVSREKKESFPLTVTSAQKNPTAFYLCASSNRGLDEQYFGPGTRLTVT.

This clonotype was counted between two and nine times. This chain links TRBV27 with TRBJ1-5; unclear D gene. Germline CDR1 is MNHEY and CDR2 is SMNVEV (reference sequence). The ends were cut back, 2 bases at V and 3 bases at J, with 11 bases in the middle. The CDR3 totals 15 residues. The CDR3 DNA sequence: TGTGCCAGCAGTTTAACGGGTCCAGTCAATCAGCCCCAGCATTTT. Translation: CASSLTGPVNQPQHF.

For this clonotype: At one end the junction does not follow the germline gene, possibly because of a read error. This chain connects TRBV9 to TRBJ2-1, with D perhaps TRBD2 (6 bases). Per the germline V gene, CDR1 is SGDLS and CDR2 is YYNGEE. CDR3 length: 16 amino acids. CDR3 coding DNA: TGTGCCAGCAGCGTAGAAAGGGACTTCACTACTCGTGAGCAGCTCTTC. Protein: CASSVERDFTTREQLF.

This clonotype has at least ten counts. V and J are TRBV5-6 and TRBJ1-1; D not resolved. The CDR3 is made up of 18 amino acids. V was trimmed by 0 bases and J by 1 base, leaving 19 bases between them. Germline V gives CDR1 SGHDT, CDR2 YYEEEE. Here the CDR3 reads CASSLVTVKALRNTEAFF. Here the CDR3 DNA reads TGTGCCAGCAGCTTGGTCACGGTTAAGGCCCTACGGAACACTGAAGCTTTCTTT.

Comments on this clonotype: A much more abundant neighbour one base away suggests this may be a read error. The chain employs TRBV29-1 and TRBJ2-7, with 9 bases aligning to TRBD2. The V gene's germline CDR1 is SQVTM and CDR2 ANQGSEA. This CDR3 comprises 15 residues. The CDR3 sequence: CSVLLFAGGSCEQYF. CDR3 bases: TGCAGCGTACTCCTATTTGCGGGGGGGTCCTGCGAGCAGTACTTC.

To note about this clonotype: Since the CDR3 does not end with the conserved phenylalanine or tryptophan, this likely comes from a read error. The DNA for the CDR3 is TGTGCCAGTAGTATAGAAGGGGAGATGAACACTGAAGCTTTCCTT. Its protein is CASSIEGEMNTEAFL. V and J are TRBV19 and TRBJ1-1, with D perhaps matching TRBD1 (5 bases). The CDR3 has 15 amino acids. Germline V lookup: CDR1 LNHDA, CDR2 SQIVND (reference sequence). Trimming pared 0 bases from V and 0 bases from J, leaving 8 bases between.

The V gene is TRBV19, the J gene TRBJ1-2, with a tentative D call TRBD1 (6 bases). Germline CDR1 LNHDA, CDR2 SQIVND (reference sequence). CDR3 size: 13 residues. Trimming removed 2 bases at V and 7 bases at J, with 11 bases between. The CDR3 reads CASSISRGGGYTF. The CDR3 nucleotides read TGTGCCAGTAGTATATCCAGGGGTGGTGGCTACACCTTC.

On this clonotype: One base away lies a much larger clone, so this may be a sequencing read error. J is TRBJ2-1 and V is TRBV11-2; a weak D match, TRBD1 (6 bases). In germline, CDR1 is SGHAT, CDR2 FQNNGV. The CDR3 is 15 amino acids. The CDR3 nucleotides read TGTGCCAGCAGCCCTAATCGGGACACCCACAATGAGCAGTCCTTC. It yields the protein CASSPNRDTHNEQSF.

The chain is built from TRBV29-1 and TRBJ2-7; tentatively, D is TRBD2 (5 bases). The germline gives CDR1 SQVTM, CDR2 ANQGSEA. The CDR3 contains 11 residues. Trimming shortened V by 4 bases and J by 5 bases, and 9 bases separated the two germline ends. The CDR3 spells CSVGLNDEQYF. Here the CDR3 DNA reads TGCAGCGTTGGACTAAACGACGAGCAGTACTTC.

As concerns this clonotype: A much larger clone is a single base away; this may be a read error. V usage is TRBV3-1 and J usage is TRBJ1-6; D call uncertain. The V gene's germline CDR1 is LGHDT and CDR2 YNNKEL (reference sequence). The CDR3 contains 14 residues. CDR3 region: CSSSLVERNSPLHF. As DNA, the CDR3 is TGTTCCAGCAGCCTAGTCGAACGGAATTCACCCCTCCACTTT.

This clonotype was found a few times. The chain is built from TRBV6-5 and TRBJ2-7; 8 bases are a match to TRBD1. V gave up 5 bases and J gave up 5 bases; unmatched junction bases: 5. Per the germline V gene, CDR1 is MNHEY and CDR2 is SVGAGI. This CDR3 has 13 residues. The CDR3 spells CASSPYRGNEQYF. Here the CDR3 DNA reads TGTGCCAGCAGTCCTTACAGGGGGAACGAGCAGTACTTC.

The chain combines TRBV7-6 with TRBJ2-3; D is uncertain. CDR1 and CDR2 from the germline V gene are SGHVS and FNYEAQ. Trimming took off 8 bases at V and 1 base at J, with 7 bases between the two ends. The CDR3 sequence is 12 residues long. The CDR3 loop is CASGHGTDTQYF. DNA of the CDR3: TGTGCCAGCGGCCATGGCACAGATACGCAGTATTTT.